This T cell receptor beta chain was obtained from a study of blood T cell repertoires in COVID-19. Overall study context: Spain, Italy and the United States supplied samples that represented acute and convalescent COVID-19.

Germline CDR1 and CDR2: MNHNS and SASEGT. V dropped 2 bases and J dropped 7; count of bases not matched to a gene: 5. The CDR3 runs to 14 residues. Enrollment of patients from Seattle took place during active infection, with longitudinal follow-up. Methods used by the authors: Amplified reference gene primers provided the basis for estimating nucleated cell counts. Repertoires were generated with immunoSEQ multiplex PCR, while TCRdb's copy carries only in-frame clones and drops some. From that table come the V and J calls and clone size; the DNA was used to work out D and trimming. This repertoire shows about 370,000 clones, about 89% found once; its top ten account for around 3%.

This chain uses TRBV6-1 with TRBJ1-5; 7 bases align to TRBD1. This sequence originates from a woman aged 25-40 years with COVID-19, enrolled during active disease. The sequenced material came from peripheral blood. Here the CDR3 reads CASSERGQRQPQHF. The DNA of the CDR3 is TGTGCCAGCAGTGAAAGGGGGCAGAGGCAGCCCCAGCATTTT.